Each of the 20 T cell receptor beta chains below was sequenced from the same sample in a study of cytomegalovirus exposure and HLA in healthy donors. It was with 60 Vbeta and 13 Jbeta primers that the PCR ran. Produced via immunoSEQ multiplex PCR; TCRdb's table is partial and in-frame only. The sample gives approximately 100,000 clones, about 80% of which show up once; more than 10% is in the top ten. Sequences were obtained from PBMCs. The receptors stem from a woman aged 40 to 55 in good health and CMV-seropositive.

The J gene is TRBJ2-1, the V gene TRBV21-1; the table's D call, TRBD2, has no DNA check behind it. TRBV21-1 corresponds to a pseudogene. This CDR3 is built from 15 residues. Here the CDR3 reads CASSKASGAYNEQFF. Written as DNA, the CDR3 is TGTGCCAGCAGCAAGGCTAGCGGGGCCTACAATGAGCAGTTCTTC.

The genes are TRBV29-1 and TRBJ2-7; 7 bases fit TRBD1. Per germline, CDR1 SQVTM and CDR2 ANQGSEA. The CDR3 is 12 residues long. The V and J ends lost 5 bases and 5 bases, in that order; junction bases with no gene match: 6. CDR3 loop: CSVRGGFHEQYF. Here the CDR3 DNA reads TGCAGCGTTAGAGGGGGCTTCCACGAGCAGTACTTC.

The CDR3 sequence: CASSQETRGGLDTQYF. In nucleotides, the CDR3 is TGCGCCAGCAGCCAAGAGACACGGGGGGGCCTGGATACGCAGTATTTT. V and J are TRBV4-1 and TRBJ2-3; TRBD2 agrees at 8 bases. This CDR3 spans 16 amino acids. Looked up from germline, CDR1 is MGHRA and CDR2 is YSYEKL. J gave up 6 bases and V 0 bases, and 8 bases lay outside the gene matches.

As to this clone: One end of the junction fails to match germline, which may point to a read error. This chain joins TRBV13 and TRBJ1-1, with 11 positions matching TRBD1. The CDR3 totals 16 residues. Germline V gene data show CDR1 as PRHDT and CDR2 as FYEKMQ (reference sequence). The CDR3 sequence is CASSVGQGAGDTEAFF. DNA of the CDR3: TGTGCCAGCAGCGTAGGACAGGGGGCGGGGGACACTGAAGCTTTCTTT.

The genes are TRBV30 and TRBJ2-2, with D possibly TRBD2 on 6 matching bases. CDR1 and CDR2 (germline): GTSNPN, SVGIG (reference sequence). This CDR3 contains 13 residues. With 1 base removed from V and 4 bases from J, the gap between germline ends came to 7 bases. DNA for the CDR3: TGTGCCTGGAGTGGGACTATCACCGGGGAGCTGTTTTTT. Protein: CAWSGTITGELFF.

V and J are TRBV6-4 and TRBJ1-1; D is unclear. With 10 bases removed from V and 1 base from J, the gap between germline ends came to 16 bases. The CDR3 runs 14 residues. In germline, CDR1 is MRHNA, CDR2 SNTAGT. This CDR3 is CATSPGPGNTEAFF. The CDR3 DNA follows: TGTGCCACTTCCCCTGGTCCGGGGAACACTGAAGCTTTCTTT.

The chain links TRBV4-1 to TRBJ1-1, with a possible D match to TRBD1 (5 bases). CDR3 size: 14 residues. The germline CDR1 and CDR2 sequences are MGHRA and YSYEKL. V lost 4 bases and J lost 4, with 13 bases in between. The CDR3 reads CASSPGVLATEAFF. The DNA of the CDR3 is TGCGCCAGCAGCCCGGGGGTGTTGGCCACTGAAGCTTTCTTT.

The chain employs TRBV7-9 and TRBJ2-5, with TRBD2 matching over 7 bases. The CDR3 extends over 15 amino acids. Germline V gene data show CDR1 as SEHNR and CDR2 as FQNEAQ (reference sequence). Trimming at V came to 0 bases and at J to 7 bases, leaving 8 bases not matched to a gene. The CDR3 loop reads CASSLASAGIGTQYF. As DNA, the CDR3 is TGTGCCAGCAGCTTAGCATCAGCGGGGATCGGGACCCAGTACTTC.

V is TRBV6-1 and J is TRBJ1-6; 10 nucleotides line up with TRBD1. The ends lost 5 bases at V and 6 bases at J; junction bases unmatched: 4. Germline V gene sequence: CDR1 MNHNS, CDR2 SASEGT. The CDR3 spans 15 residues. The CDR3 protein is CASSRTGGGNSPLHF. The CDR3 DNA reads TGTGCCAGCAGTCGGACAGGGGGTGGTAATTCACCCCTCCACTTT.

The genes are TRBV6-1 and TRBJ1-3; D might be TRBD1 (5 bases). There are 15 residues in the CDR3. Trimming removed 2 bases from V and 2 bases from J, with 10 bases in between. The germline V gene has CDR1 MNHNS and CDR2 SASEGT. The DNA for the CDR3 is TGTGCCAGCAGTGAACAGGGCCGGACTGGAAACACCATATATTTT. This encodes CASSEQGRTGNTIYF.

The chain links TRBV28 to TRBJ1-5; D not certain. The germline V gene encodes CDR1 MDHEN and CDR2 SYDVKM. The V and J ends lost 3 bases and 7 bases respectively, with 13 bases between them. The CDR3 covers 14 residues. The CDR3 here is CASSLSGRGQPQHF. DNA for the CDR3: TGTGCCAGCAGTTTGTCGGGGAGAGGACAGCCCCAGCATTTT.

In DNA, the CDR3 is TGTGCCATCAGTGAGTCGACGGCAGGGTCTAATTCACCCCTCCACTTT. It specifies CAISESTAGSNSPLHF. The chain carries TRBV10-3 and TRBJ1-6; a weak D match, TRBD1 (5 bases). The CDR3 has 16 residues. V lost 0 bases to trimming and J lost 6 bases, with 12 bases between them. CDR1 is ENHRY, CDR2 SYGVKD, per germline.

The chain uses TRBV7-9 and TRBJ1-1; D may be TRBD1 (5 bases). The CDR3 is 13 residues long. V lost 3 bases to trimming and J lost 4 bases, with 9 bases between them. CDR1 is SEHNR, CDR2 FQNEAQ, per germline (reference sequence). CDR3 region: CASSFQGGTEAFF. CDR3 coding DNA: TGTGCCAGCAGCTTCCAGGGTGGCACTGAAGCTTTCTTT. Filled out from reference TRBV7-9 and TRBJ1-1, the complete variable domain reads DTGVSQNPRHKITKRGQNVTFRCDPISEHNRLYWYRQTLGQGPEFLTYFQNEAQLEKSRLLSDRFSAERPKGSFSTLEIQRTEQGDSAMYLCASSFQGGTEAFFGQGTRLTVV.

This sequence joins TRBV6-1 and TRBJ2-7; 9 positions agree with TRBD2. CDR3 size: 13 residues. From germline, CDR1 is MNHNS and CDR2 SASEGT. V shed 3 bases, J shed 6 bases, and the junction held 3 bases outside the gene matches. CDR3 residues: CASSESGGREQYF. DNA for the CDR3: TGTGCCAGCAGTGAGAGCGGGGGGCGCGAGCAGTACTTC.

The V call is TRBV7-9, the J call TRBJ1-6; 9 nucleotides match TRBD1. There are 16 residues in the CDR3. Germline lookup yields CDR1 SEHNR and CDR2 FQNEAQ (reference sequence). Germline trimming cut 6 bases from V and 7 bases from J; bases unmatched to any gene: 10. The CDR3 reads CASSRTGGRQNSPLHF. As DNA, the CDR3 is TGTGCCAGCAGTCGAACAGGGGGCCGGCAAAATTCACCCCTCCACTTT. The entire variable domain, with the rest obtained from reference TRBV7-9 and TRBJ1-6, is as follows: DTGVSQNPRHKITKRGQNVTFRCDPISEHNRLYWYRQTLGQGPEFLTYFQNEAQLEKSRLLSDRFSAERPKGSFSTLEIQRTEQGDSAMYLCASSRTGGRQNSPLHFGNGTRLTVT.

The CDR3 DNA follows: TGTGCCAGCAGCCCCCCGTCTGTGCGAAATTCACCCCTCCACTTT. It codes for CASSPPSVRNSPLHF. The rearrangement links TRBV4-2 to TRBJ1-6; no clear D gene. The CDR3 sequence is 15 residues long. Per germline, CDR1 LGHNA and CDR2 YNFKEQ. Trimming cost V 4 bases and J 7 bases, with 14 bases left between them.

The chain couples TRBV4-1 to TRBJ1-2; no definite D call. Between the trimmed V and J ends, which lost 0 bases and 5 bases, there was a span of 10 bases. The CDR3 is made up of 14 amino acids. Germline-derived CDR1 and CDR2 are MGHRA and YSYEKL. In DNA, the CDR3 is TGCGCCAGCAGCCAAGAACAGTTTACTTATGGCTACACCTTC. It encodes CASSQEQFTYGYTF.

Details on this clone: A read error may produce the germline difference seen at one junction end. V is TRBV6-5 and J is TRBJ1-2, with 11 bases lining up with TRBD1. The CDR3 length is 15 residues. Germline values: CDR1 MNHEY, CDR2 SVGAGI. Here the CDR3 reads CASSYEGQGVGGYTF. In nucleotides, the CDR3 is TGTGCGAGCAGTTATGAGGGACAGGGGGTGGGAGGCTACACCTTC.

This clone was seen once. The V and J genes are TRBV18 and TRBJ1-2, with D possibly matching TRBD1 (6 bases). This CDR3 region has 14 residues. V was trimmed by 3 bases and J by 2 bases, leaving 10 bases between them. From germline, CDR1 is KGHSH and CDR2 LQKENI. In DNA, the CDR3 is TGTGCCAGCTCACCTCCAACAGGGAACTATGGCTACACCTTC. Its translation is CASSPPTGNYGYTF.

The CDR3 protein is CASSYWQGAQYF. CDR3 sequence (DNA): TGTGCCAGCAGCTATTGGCAGGGGGCCCAGTACTTC. V usage is TRBV7-6 and J usage is TRBJ2-5; 7 bases fit TRBD1. Trimming took 4 bases from V and 9 from J; bases not matched to a gene: 5. CDR3 length: 12 amino acids. Germline lookup yields CDR1 SGHVS and CDR2 FNYEAQ.